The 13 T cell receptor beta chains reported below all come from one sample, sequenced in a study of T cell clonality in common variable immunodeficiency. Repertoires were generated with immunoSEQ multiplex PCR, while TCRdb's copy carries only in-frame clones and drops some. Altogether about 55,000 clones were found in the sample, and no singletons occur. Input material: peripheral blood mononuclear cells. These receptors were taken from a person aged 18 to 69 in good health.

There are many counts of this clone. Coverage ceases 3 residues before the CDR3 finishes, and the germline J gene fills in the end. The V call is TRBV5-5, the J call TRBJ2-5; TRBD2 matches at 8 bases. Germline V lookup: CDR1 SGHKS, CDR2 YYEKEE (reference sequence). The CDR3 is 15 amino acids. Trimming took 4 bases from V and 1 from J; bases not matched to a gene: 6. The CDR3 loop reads CASSPPGLVQETQYF. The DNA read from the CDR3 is TGTGCCAGCAGCCCGCCGGGACTAGTCCAAGAGACC.

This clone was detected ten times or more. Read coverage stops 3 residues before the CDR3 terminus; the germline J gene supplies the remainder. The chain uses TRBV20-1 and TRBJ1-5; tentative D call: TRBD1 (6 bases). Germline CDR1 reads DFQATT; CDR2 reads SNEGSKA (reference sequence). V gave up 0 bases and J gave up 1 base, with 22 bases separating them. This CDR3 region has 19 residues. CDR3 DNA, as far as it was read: TGCAGTGCTAGAGAGACGAACCGGGACACTGGCAGGAGCAATCAGCCC. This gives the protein CSARETNRDTGRSNQP. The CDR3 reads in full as CSARETNRDTGRSNQPQHF.

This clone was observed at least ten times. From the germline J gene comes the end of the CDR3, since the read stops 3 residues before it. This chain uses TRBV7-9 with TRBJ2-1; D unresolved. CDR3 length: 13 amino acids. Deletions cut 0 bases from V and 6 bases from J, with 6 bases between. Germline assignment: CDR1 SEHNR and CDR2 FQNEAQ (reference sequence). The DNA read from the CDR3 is TGTGCCAGCAGCTTAGCTAGCTCCAATGAG. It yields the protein CASSLASSNE. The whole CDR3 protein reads CASSLASSNEQFF.

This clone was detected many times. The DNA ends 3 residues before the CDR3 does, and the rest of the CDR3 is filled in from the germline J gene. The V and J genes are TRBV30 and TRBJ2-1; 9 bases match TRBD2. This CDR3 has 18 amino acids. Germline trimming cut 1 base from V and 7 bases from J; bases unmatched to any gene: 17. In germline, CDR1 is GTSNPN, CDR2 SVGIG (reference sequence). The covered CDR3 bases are TGTGCCTGGAGTGGGTTGGGCATCGGCGGGAGGGCCGGGAATGAG. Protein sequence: CAWSGLGIGGRAGNE. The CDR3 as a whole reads CAWSGLGIGGRAGNEQFF.

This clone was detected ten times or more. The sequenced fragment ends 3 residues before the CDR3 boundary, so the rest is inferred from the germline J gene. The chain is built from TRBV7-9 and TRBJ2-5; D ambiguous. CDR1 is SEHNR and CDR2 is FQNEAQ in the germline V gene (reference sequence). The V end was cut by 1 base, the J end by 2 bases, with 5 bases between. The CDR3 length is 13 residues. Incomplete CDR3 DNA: TGTGCCAGCAGCTTAGTACAGCAAGAGACC. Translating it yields CASSLVQQET. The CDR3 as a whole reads CASSLVQQETQYF.

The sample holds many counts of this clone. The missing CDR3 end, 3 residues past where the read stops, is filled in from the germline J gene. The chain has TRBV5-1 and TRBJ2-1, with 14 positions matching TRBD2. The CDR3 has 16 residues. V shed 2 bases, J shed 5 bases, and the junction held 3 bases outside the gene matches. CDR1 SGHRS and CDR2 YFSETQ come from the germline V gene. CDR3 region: CASSFMTSGGDNEQFF. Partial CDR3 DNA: TGCGCCAGCAGCTTTATGACTAGCGGGGGGGACAATGAG.

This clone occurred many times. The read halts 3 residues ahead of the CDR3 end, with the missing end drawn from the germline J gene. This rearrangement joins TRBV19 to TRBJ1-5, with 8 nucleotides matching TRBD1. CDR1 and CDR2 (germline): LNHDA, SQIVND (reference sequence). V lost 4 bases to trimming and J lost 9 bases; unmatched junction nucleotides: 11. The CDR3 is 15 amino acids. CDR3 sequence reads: CASSTKLRGQGPQHF. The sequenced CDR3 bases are TGTGCCAGTAGTACCAAGCTCAGGGGGCAAGGGCCC.

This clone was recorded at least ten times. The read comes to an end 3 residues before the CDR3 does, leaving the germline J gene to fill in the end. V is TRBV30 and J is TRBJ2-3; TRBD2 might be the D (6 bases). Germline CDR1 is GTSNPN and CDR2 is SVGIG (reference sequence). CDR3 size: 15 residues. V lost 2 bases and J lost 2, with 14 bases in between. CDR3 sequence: CAWSRLAQPTDTQYF. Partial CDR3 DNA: TGTGCCTGGAGTCGCCTAGCGCAACCCACAGATACG. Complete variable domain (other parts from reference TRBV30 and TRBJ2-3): SQTIHQWPATLVQPVGSPLSLECTVEGTSNPNLYWYRQAAGRGLQLLFYSVGIGQISSEVPQNLSASRPQDRQFILSSKKLLLSDSGFYLCAWSRLAQPTDTQYFGPGTRLTVL.

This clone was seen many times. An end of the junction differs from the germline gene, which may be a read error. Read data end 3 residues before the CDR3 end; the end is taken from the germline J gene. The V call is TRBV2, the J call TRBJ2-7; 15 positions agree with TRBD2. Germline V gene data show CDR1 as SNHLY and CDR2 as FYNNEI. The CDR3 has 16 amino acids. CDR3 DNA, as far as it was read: TGTGCCAGCAGGGCCGGACTAGCGGGAGGGTCCTCCGAG. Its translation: CASRAGLAGGSSE. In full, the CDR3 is CASRAGLAGGSSEQYF.

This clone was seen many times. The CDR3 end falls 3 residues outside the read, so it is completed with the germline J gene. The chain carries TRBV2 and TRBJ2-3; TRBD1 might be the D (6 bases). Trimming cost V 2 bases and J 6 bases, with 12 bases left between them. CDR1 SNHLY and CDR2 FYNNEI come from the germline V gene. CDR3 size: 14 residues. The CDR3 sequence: CASSEMGAQDTQYF. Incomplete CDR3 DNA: TGTGCCAGCAGTGAAATGGGGGCCCAGGATACG.

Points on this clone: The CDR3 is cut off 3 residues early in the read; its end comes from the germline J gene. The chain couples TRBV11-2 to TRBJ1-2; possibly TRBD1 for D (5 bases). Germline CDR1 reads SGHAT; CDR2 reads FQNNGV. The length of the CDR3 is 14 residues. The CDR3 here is CASRPQDRAYDYTF. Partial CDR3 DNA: TGTGCCAGCAGGCCCCAAGACAGAGCCTACGAC.

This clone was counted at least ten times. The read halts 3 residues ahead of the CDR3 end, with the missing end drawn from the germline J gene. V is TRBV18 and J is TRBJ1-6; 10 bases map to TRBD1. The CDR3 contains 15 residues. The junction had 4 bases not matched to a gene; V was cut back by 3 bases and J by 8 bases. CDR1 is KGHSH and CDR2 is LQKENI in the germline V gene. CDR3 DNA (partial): TGTGCCAGCTCACCTGGGACAGGGGTATATTCACCC. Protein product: CASSPGTGVYSP. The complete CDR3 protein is CASSPGTGVYSPLHF.

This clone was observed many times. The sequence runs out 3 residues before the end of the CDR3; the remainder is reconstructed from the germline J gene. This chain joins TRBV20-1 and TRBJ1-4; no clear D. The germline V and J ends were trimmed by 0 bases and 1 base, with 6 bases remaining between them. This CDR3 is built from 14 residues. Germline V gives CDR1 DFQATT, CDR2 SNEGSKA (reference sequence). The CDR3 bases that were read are TGCAGTGCTAGAGATCGTGTAACTAATGAAAAA. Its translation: CSARDRVTNEK. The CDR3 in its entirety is CSARDRVTNEKLFF.